These 30 T cell receptor beta chains originate from one sample sequenced in a study of T cells in Graves' hyperthyroidism and ophthalmopathy. TCR beta CDR3 regions were amplified from RNA. The HTBI set primed first-round TCR CDR3 RT-PCR. One entry per CDR3 protein results from TCRdb running MiXCR on the multiplex PCR reads. The data show 550,000 to 800,000 distinct CDR3 sequences, about a sixth seen once. Sequenced material: blood. The receptors were sampled from a man aged 18 to 35 with Graves' hyperthyroidism.

The chain joins TRBV27 to TRBJ2-3; 10 positions agree with TRBD2. The CDR3 is 15 residues long. CDR1 is MNHEY, CDR2 SMNVEV, per germline (reference sequence). J lost 4 bases, V lost 6 bases, and 7 bases had no gene match. DNA of the CDR3: TGTGCCAGCAGCCCAGGGGGACTAGCGCCAGATACGCAGTATTTT. It specifies CASSPGGLAPDTQYF.

The chain employs TRBV20-1 and TRBJ2-7; 12 bases map to TRBD2. Germline V gives CDR1 DFQATT, CDR2 SNEGSKA (reference sequence). V was clipped by 5 bases and J by 4 bases; unmatched bases: 9. The CDR3 is 15 residues long. CDR3 residues: CSAQRLAGASYEQYF. The DNA of the CDR3 is TGCAGTGCTCAAAGACTAGCGGGAGCTTCTTACGAGCAGTACTTC.

V and J are TRBV18 and TRBJ1-5, with D perhaps matching TRBD1 (6 bases). CDR1 and CDR2 from the germline V gene are KGHSH and LQKENI. The V end lost 3 bases, the J end lost 3 bases, and 15 bases lay between the germline ends. This CDR3 is 16 amino acids long. This chain's CDR3 is CASSPLGGRNNQPQHF. Here the CDR3 DNA reads TGTGCCAGCTCACCGTTAGGGGGACGGAACAATCAGCCCCAGCATTTT.

In its sample, this clonotype was seen a few times. The rearrangement uses TRBV5-1 and TRBJ1-2; TRBD1 matches at 7 bases. This CDR3 is 13 amino acids long. Germline CDR1 SGHRS, CDR2 YFSETQ. With 3 bases clipped from V and 10 bases from J, the junction kept 9 bases outside the gene matches. The CDR3 protein is CASSSFGQDAYTF. CDR3 nucleotide sequence: TGCGCCAGCAGCTCCTTCGGACAGGATGCCTACACCTTC.

The table lists this clonotype with a few counts. This sequence joins TRBV5-1 and TRBJ1-3; D is perhaps TRBD1 (6 bases). Germline V gives CDR1 SGHRS, CDR2 YFSETQ. The V end was cut by 4 bases, the J end by 4 bases, with 12 bases between. The CDR3 has 14 residues. The CDR3 nucleotides read TGCGCCAGCAGCCCAGCGGGGGCCGGAAACACCATATATTTT. This encodes CASSPAGAGNTIYF. Supplemented by reference TRBV5-1 and TRBJ1-3, the full variable domain reads KAGVTQTPRYLIKTRGQQVTLSCSPISGHRSVSWYQQTPGQGLQFLFEYFSETQRNKGNFPGRFSGRQFSNSRSEMNVSTLELGDSALYLCASSPAGAGNTIYFGEGSWLTVV.

This chain connects TRBV6-1 to TRBJ1-1, with D unresolved. Germline loops: CDR1 MNHNS, CDR2 SASEGT. The CDR3 has 11 amino acids. Trimming removed 1 base from V and 8 bases from J, with 5 bases in between. The CDR3 nucleotides are TGTGCCAGCAGTGAAGGGTGGGAAGCTTTCTTT. It specifies CASSEGWEAFF.

This clonotype occurred a few times. The V and J genes are TRBV12-5 and TRBJ2-1, with D perhaps assigned TRBD1 or TRBD2 (5 bases each). The CDR3 spans 16 residues. Germline V gene sequence: CDR1 LGHNT, CDR2 FRNRAP. Trimming pared 0 bases from V and 0 bases from J, leaving 9 bases between. CDR3 region: CASGLVTGTSYNEQFF. The CDR3 DNA sequence: TGTGCTAGTGGTTTGGTCACCGGGACCTCCTACAATGAGCAGTTCTTC.

This clonotype was counted at least ten times. J is TRBJ2-1 and V is TRBV2; TRBD1 might be the D (6 bases). The CDR3 runs to 12 residues. Germline CDR1 and CDR2: SNHLY and FYNNEI. V dropped 10 bases and J dropped 8 bases, with 15 bases sitting between them. CDR3 loop: CATPTGPDEQFF. In nucleotides, the CDR3 is TGTGCCACCCCGACAGGCCCGGATGAGCAGTTCTTC.

This clonotype was picked up many times. This chain joins TRBV29-1 and TRBJ2-1; 7 positions agree with TRBD2. The CDR3 covers 14 residues. Looked up from germline, CDR1 is SQVTM and CDR2 is ANQGSEA. Trimming took 3 bases from V and 3 from J; bases not matched to a gene: 5. The CDR3 reads CSVDGWEGYNEQFF. CDR3 nucleotides: TGCAGCGTTGATGGGTGGGAGGGCTACAATGAGCAGTTCTTC.

The chain has TRBV6-1 and TRBJ1-2, with TRBD1 identical over 9 bases. CDR3 length equals 15 residues. Germline trimming cut 8 bases from V and 6 bases from J; bases unmatched to any gene: 13. Germline V gene sequence: CDR1 MNHNS, CDR2 SASEGT. This chain's CDR3 is CASSGLDRGLHGYTF. The DNA of the CDR3 is TGTGCCAGCTCAGGGCTGGACAGGGGCCTGCATGGCTACACCTTC.

This clonotype was seen only once. A read error may be the cause here, since a much bigger clone is one base away. The chain is built from TRBV5-1 and TRBJ1-4; perhaps TRBD1 as D (5 bases). Germline loops: CDR1 SGHRS, CDR2 YFSETQ. The CDR3 spans 15 residues. The DNA for the CDR3 is TGCGCCAGCAGCTTGGAGGGACCCACTAATGAAAAACTGCTTTTT. Its translation is CASSLEGPTNEKLLF.

Turning to this clonotype: At one boundary the junction diverges from the germline segment, which might be a read error. This rearrangement joins TRBV19 to TRBJ2-1; 8 bases align to TRBD2. CDR1 LNHDA and CDR2 SQIVND come from the germline V gene (reference sequence). The CDR3 totals 16 residues. In DNA form, the CDR3 reads TGTGCCGGTAGTATTACTAGCGGACATTCCTACAATGAGCAGTTCTTC. Translating gives CAGSITSGHSYNEQFF.

This chain links TRBV28 with TRBJ2-3; D might be TRBD2 (5 bases). Trimming took 4 bases from V and 7 from J, leaving 18 bases between them. The CDR3 is 15 amino acids. Germline-derived CDR1 and CDR2 are MDHEN and SYDVKM. CDR3 protein: CASSWASRSPYTQYF. CDR3 DNA: TGTGCCAGCAGTTGGGCTAGCCGGAGTCCGTATACGCAGTATTTT.

This clonotype was seen ten or more times. An end of the junction differs from the germline gene, which may be a read error. The J gene is TRBJ1-1, the V gene TRBV28; D ambiguous. The CDR3 loop spans 15 amino acids. Per germline, CDR1 MDHEN and CDR2 SYDVKM. The CDR3 protein is CASSLLGALDTEAFF. As DNA, the CDR3 is TGTGCCAGCAGTTTATTAGGCGCCCTTGACACGGAAGCTTTCTTT. The whole variable domain, filled in from reference TRBV28 and TRBJ1-1, reads DVKVTQSSRYLVKRTGEKVFLECVQDMDHENMFWYRQDPGLGLRLIYFSYDVKMKEKGDIPEGYSVSREKKERFSLILESASTNQTSMYLCASSLLGALDTEAFFGQGTRLTVV.

The chain combines TRBV4-2 with TRBJ2-4, with 7 bases aligning to TRBD1. The J segment lost 0 bases and the V segment lost 4 bases, leaving 9 bases of the junction unmatched. The CDR3 extends over 17 amino acids. Germline loops: CDR1 LGHNA, CDR2 YNFKEQ. The CDR3 DNA follows: TGTGCCAGCAGCCGTACAGGGGCCGGCCTAGCCAAAAACATTCAGTACTTC. Amino acids: CASSRTGAGLAKNIQYF.

This clonotype was detected many times. The CDR3 sequence is CASTVVANHNEQFF. The CDR3 DNA reads as TGTGCCAGCACCGTGGTGGCTAACCACAATGAGCAGTTCTTC. The rearrangement uses TRBV2 and TRBJ2-1; no clear D gene. Germline V CDR1 and CDR2: SNHLY, FYNNEI. Trimming shortened V by 7 bases and J by 5 bases, and 15 bases separated the two germline ends. This CDR3 comprises 14 residues.

V is TRBV5-8 and J is TRBJ2-3; 9 bases are a match to TRBD2. V lost 4 bases to trimming and J lost 0 bases; unmatched junction nucleotides: 6. The CDR3 is made up of 16 amino acids. Per germline, CDR1 SGHTS and CDR2 YDEGEE. The CDR3 region has the DNA TGTGCCAGCAGCACTAGACTAGCGGCTAGCACAGATACGCAGTATTTT. Protein sequence: CASSTRLAASTDTQYF.

V gene TRBV10-2 combines with J gene TRBJ1-4; D is uncertain. Germline V gene lookup returns CDR1 WSHSY and CDR2 SAAADI. This CDR3 is built from 15 residues. Trimming cost V 6 bases and J 0 bases, with 11 bases left between them. The CDR3 reads CASRGSLSTNEKLFF. CDR3 bases: TGCGCCAGCAGAGGCAGCCTGTCAACTAATGAAAAACTGTTTTTT.

V is TRBV6-9 and J is TRBJ1-2, with D unclear. V lost 3 bases and J 9 bases, leaving 14 bases between the germline ends. In germline, CDR1 is MNHGY, CDR2 SVAAGI. The CDR3 totals 13 residues. The CDR3 nucleotides are TGTGCCAGCAGTTACGCCCCATTAGATCGCTACACCTTC. Amino acids: CASSYAPLDRYTF.

There are many counts of this clonotype. The chain employs TRBV3-1 and TRBJ2-3; 14 nucleotides match TRBD2. Germline CDR1 is LGHDT and CDR2 is YNNKEL (reference sequence). The CDR3 has 17 amino acids. Trimming at V came to 3 bases and at J to 0 bases, leaving 2 bases not matched to a gene. This chain's CDR3 is CASSHGTSGGSTDTQYF. In nucleotides, the CDR3 is TGTGCCAGCAGCCATGGGACTAGCGGGGGAAGCACAGATACGCAGTATTTT.

The chain recombines TRBV27 with TRBJ1-1, with unresolved D. Germline V gene data show CDR1 as MNHEY and CDR2 as SMNVEV (reference sequence). V was cut by 5 bases and J by 6 bases, with 13 bases left in between. The CDR3 runs to 13 residues. CDR3 residues: CASSAGPSAEAFF. The CDR3 region has the DNA TGTGCCAGCAGTGCGGGTCCTTCTGCTGAAGCTTTCTTT.

This clonotype was picked up a small number of times. CDR3 coding DNA: TGTGCCAGCAGTCGTGAGTGGACAGGGGGCGCAGATACGCAGTATTTT. Amino acid sequence: CASSREWTGGADTQYF. The rearrangement links TRBV3-1 to TRBJ2-3; 11 nucleotides match TRBD1. The germline CDR1 and CDR2 sequences are LGHDT and YNNKEL (reference sequence). This CDR3 has 16 amino acids. The V gene end was trimmed by 6 bases and the J gene end by 4 bases; junction bases not matched to a gene: 9.

CDR3 protein: CASSQDGSGLFSGANVLTF. In DNA, the CDR3 is TGCGCCAGCAGCCAAGATGGTTCGGGACTTTTCTCTGGGGCCAACGTCCTGACTTTC. V usage is TRBV4-3 and J usage is TRBJ2-6; TRBD2 is a possible D gene (6 bases). The CDR3 contains 19 residues. The germline CDR1 and CDR2 sequences are LGHNA and YSLEER. V was shortened by 0 bases and J by 0 bases, with 15 bases between the two germline ends.

Concerning this clonotype itself: A much larger clonotype is one base distant, so this may be a read error. The chain uses TRBV2 and TRBJ2-1; tentatively, D is TRBD2 (7 bases). CDR1 is SNHLY and CDR2 is FYNNEI in the germline V gene. CDR3 length: 16 residues. CDR3 loop: CTSSDLLRGAENEQFF. The CDR3 DNA sequence: TGTACCAGCAGTGATCTCCTCCGGGGGGCCGAAAATGAGCAGTTCTTC.

This clonotype was seen at least ten times. The J gene is TRBJ2-7, the V gene TRBV27; 7 positions agree with TRBD2. Germline V CDR1 and CDR2: MNHEY, SMNVEV (reference sequence). V lost 2 bases, J lost 6 bases, and 7 bases stayed unmatched. CDR3 length equals 14 residues. DNA for the CDR3: TGTGCCAGCAGTTTAGTGGCGGGAGTTCGCGAGCAGTACTTC. Protein product: CASSLVAGVREQYF.

This clonotype was seen a few times. The V call is TRBV6-1, the J call TRBJ2-4; 13 bases match TRBD2. V was clipped by 6 bases and J by 0 bases; unmatched bases: 8. The CDR3 spans 18 residues. Per germline, CDR1 MNHNS and CDR2 SASEGT. This chain's CDR3 is CASRGLAGRRLAKNIQYF. DNA of the CDR3: TGTGCCAGCAGGGGACTAGCGGGACGACGACTAGCCAAAAACATTCAGTACTTC.

This clonotype was recorded at least ten times. The CDR3 DNA follows: TGTGCCAGCAGTAAGGTGGCGGGATACTCCTACAATGAGCAGTTCTTC. It is translated as CASSKVAGYSYNEQFF. The chain links TRBV28 to TRBJ2-1; the D gene is possibly TRBD2 (6 bases). The CDR3 loop spans 16 amino acids. Trimming took off 5 bases at V and 0 bases at J, with 14 bases between the two ends. Germline CDR1 is MDHEN and CDR2 is SYDVKM. The full variable domain, completed using reference TRBV28 and TRBJ2-1, is DVKVTQSSRYLVKRTGEKVFLECVQDMDHENMFWYRQDPGLGLRLIYFSYDVKMKEKGDIPEGYSVSREKKERFSLILESASTNQTSMYLCASSKVAGYSYNEQFFGPGTRLTVL.

This clonotype showed up just a few times. The chain joins TRBV2 to TRBJ2-1; 8 positions match TRBD2. With V trimmed by 7 bases and J by 7 bases, 3 bases remained unmatched. Germline V CDR1 and CDR2: SNHLY, FYNNEI. The CDR3 has 12 residues. CDR3 amino acids: CASKRGGNEQFF. The CDR3, as DNA: TGTGCCAGCAAACGGGGGGGAAATGAGCAGTTCTTC.

The genes are TRBV29-1 and TRBJ2-1, with a tentative D call TRBD1 (6 bases). V shed 7 bases and J shed 5 bases, with 18 bases lying between them. Germline V lookup: CDR1 SQVTM, CDR2 ANQGSEA. The CDR3 spans 14 residues. CDR3: CSGGGGRGNNEQFF. The CDR3 region has the DNA TGCAGCGGGGGCGGCGGAAGGGGGAACAATGAGCAGTTCTTC.

In regard to this clonotype: A much larger clone sits a single nucleotide away, making a read error possible. This chain links TRBV28 with TRBJ2-1; TRBD2 might be the D (6 bases). Trimming removed 2 bases from V and 8 bases from J, with 25 bases in between. In germline, CDR1 is MDHEN, CDR2 SYDVKM. This CDR3 region has 18 residues. This CDR3 is CASSLTWAGLRGFDEQFF. The DNA for the CDR3 is TGTGCCAGCAGTTTAACGTGGGCGGGGCTACGCGGTTTCGATGAGCAGTTCTTC. Complete variable domain (other parts from reference TRBV28 and TRBJ2-1): DVKVTQSSRYLVKRTGEKVFLECVQDMDHENMFWYRQDPGLGLRLIYFSYDVKMKEKGDIPEGYSVSREKKERFSLILESASTNQTSMYLCASSLTWAGLRGFDEQFFGPGTRLTVL.